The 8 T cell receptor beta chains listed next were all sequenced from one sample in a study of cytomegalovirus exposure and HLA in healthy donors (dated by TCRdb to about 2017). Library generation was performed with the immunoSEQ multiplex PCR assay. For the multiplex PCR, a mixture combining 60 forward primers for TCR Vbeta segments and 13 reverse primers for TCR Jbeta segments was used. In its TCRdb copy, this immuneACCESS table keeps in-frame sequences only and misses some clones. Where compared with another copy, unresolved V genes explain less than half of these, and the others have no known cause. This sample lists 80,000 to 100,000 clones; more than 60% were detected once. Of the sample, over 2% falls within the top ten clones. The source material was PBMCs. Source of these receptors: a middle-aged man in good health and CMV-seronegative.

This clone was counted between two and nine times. The CDR3 sequence is CASSPAGTGFYEQYF. The CDR3 DNA sequence: TGCGCCAGCAGCCCCGCAGGGACAGGGTTCTACGAGCAGTACTTC. This sequence joins TRBV5-1 and TRBJ2-7; TRBD1 matches at 9 bases. The length of the CDR3 is 15 residues. J gave up 3 bases and V 4 bases, and 8 bases lay outside the gene matches. Germline V gene lookup returns CDR1 SGHRS and CDR2 YFSETQ.

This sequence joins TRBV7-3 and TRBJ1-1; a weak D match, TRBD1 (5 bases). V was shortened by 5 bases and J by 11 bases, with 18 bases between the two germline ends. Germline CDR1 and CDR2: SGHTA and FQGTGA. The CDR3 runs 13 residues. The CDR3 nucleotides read TGTGCCAGCAGCCTGGGTGAAGGGCGGGGGGCTTTCTTT. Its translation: CASSLGEGRGAFF.

The CDR3, as DNA: TGTGCCAGCAGTTCCGTCAGCAATCAGCCCCAGCATTTT. As protein: CASSSVSNQPQHF. The V gene is TRBV6-5, the J gene TRBJ1-5; D remains ambiguous. Trimming took off 4 bases at V and 1 base at J, with 5 bases between the two ends. The germline V gene has CDR1 MNHEY and CDR2 SVGAGI. There are 13 residues in the CDR3.

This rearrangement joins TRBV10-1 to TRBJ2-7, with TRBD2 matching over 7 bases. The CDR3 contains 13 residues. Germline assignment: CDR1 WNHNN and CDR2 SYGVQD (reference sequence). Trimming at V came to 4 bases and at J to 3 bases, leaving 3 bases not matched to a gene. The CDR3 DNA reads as TGCGCCAGCAGTGTCGGCGGGAGCTACGAGCAGTACTTC. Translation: CASSVGGSYEQYF.

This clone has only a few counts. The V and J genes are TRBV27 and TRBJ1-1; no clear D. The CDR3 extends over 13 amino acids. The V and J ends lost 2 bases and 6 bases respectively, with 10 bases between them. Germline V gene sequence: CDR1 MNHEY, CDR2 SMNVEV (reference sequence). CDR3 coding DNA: TGTGCCAGCAGTTTACGGGGAAACGCTGAAGCTTTCTTT. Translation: CASSLRGNAEAFF.

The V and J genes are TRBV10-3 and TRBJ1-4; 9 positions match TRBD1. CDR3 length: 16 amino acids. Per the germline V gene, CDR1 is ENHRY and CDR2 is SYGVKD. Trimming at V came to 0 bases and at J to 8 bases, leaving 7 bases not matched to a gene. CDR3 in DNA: TGTGCCATCAGTGAGTCCTTGACAGGGGGTCGCGAAAAACTGTTTTTT. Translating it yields CAISESLTGGREKLFF.

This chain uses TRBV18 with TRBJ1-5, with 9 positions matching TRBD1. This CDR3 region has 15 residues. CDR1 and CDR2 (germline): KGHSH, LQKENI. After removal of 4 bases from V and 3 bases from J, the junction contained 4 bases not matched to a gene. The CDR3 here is CASSLGQGNNQPQHF. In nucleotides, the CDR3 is TGTGCCAGCTCACTGGGACAGGGCAACAATCAGCCCCAGCATTTT.

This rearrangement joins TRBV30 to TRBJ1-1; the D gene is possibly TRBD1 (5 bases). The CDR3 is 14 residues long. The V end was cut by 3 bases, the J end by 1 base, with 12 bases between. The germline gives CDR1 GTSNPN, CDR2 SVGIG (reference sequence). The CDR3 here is CAWSARGGNTEAFF. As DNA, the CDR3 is TGTGCCTGGAGCGCCCGGGGGGGGAACACTGAAGCTTTCTTT. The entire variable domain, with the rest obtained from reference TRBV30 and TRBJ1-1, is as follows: SQTIHQWPATLVQPVGSPLSLECTVEGTSNPNLYWYRQAAGRGLQLLFYSVGIGQISSEVPQNLSASRPQDRQFILSSKKLLLSDSGFYLCAWSARGGNTEAFFGQGTRLTVV.